What follows are 26 T cell receptor beta chains derived from one specimen sequenced in a study of blood T cell repertoires in COVID-19. The table came from immunoSEQ multiplex PCR; TCRdb's copy has only in-frame clones and leaves some out. The sample shows hundreds of thousands of clones, roughly 86% of them seen only once. The sequencing sample was made of PBMCs or T cells enriched from blood (not recorded which). The receptors stem from a woman aged 30 to 39 with acute COVID-19.

The chain recombines TRBV5-1 with TRBJ1-1, with D uncertain. Germline loops: CDR1 SGHRS, CDR2 YFSETQ. The CDR3 runs to 12 residues. V shed 0 bases and J shed 3 bases, with 3 bases lying between them. CDR3 bases: TGCGCCAGCAGCTTGGCTGACACTGAAGCTTTCTTT. Its protein product is CASSLADTEAFF.

The V gene is TRBV2, the J gene TRBJ1-1, with TRBD1 matching over 7 bases. V lost 8 bases to trimming and J lost 6 bases; unmatched junction nucleotides: 12. The CDR3 covers 14 residues. Germline CDR1 reads SNHLY; CDR2 reads FYNNEI. CDR3 amino acids: CASDGTAHRAEAFF. DNA for the CDR3: TGTGCCAGCGACGGGACAGCTCATCGCGCTGAAGCTTTCTTT.

This clone has only a few counts. V gene TRBV7-9 combines with J gene TRBJ2-2, with a tentative D call TRBD1 (6 bases). The CDR3 is 16 residues long. CDR1 SEHNR and CDR2 FQNEAQ come from the germline V gene (reference sequence). Between the trimmed V and J ends, which lost 8 bases and 6 bases, there was a span of 22 bases. CDR3 sequence (DNA): TGTGCCAGCGGACTCTCCGGGACACAAGGAGCCGGGGAGCTGTTTTTT. This gives the protein CASGLSGTQGAGELFF.

CDR3 sequence: CASSDPGQGGQPQHF. The CDR3 DNA reads TGTGCCAGCAGTGACCCGGGACAGGGAGGTCAGCCCCAGCATTTT. The rearrangement uses TRBV6-6 and TRBJ1-5, with 9 nucleotides matching TRBD1. J was trimmed by 6 bases and V by 5 bases; bases with no gene match: 8. There are 15 residues in the CDR3. The V gene's germline CDR1 is MNHNY and CDR2 SVGAGI (reference sequence).

The genes are TRBV27 and TRBJ1-6, with a possible D match to TRBD1 (5 bases). V gave up 3 bases and J gave up 14 bases, with 17 bases separating them. The CDR3 is 14 residues long. Germline V gene data show CDR1 as MNHEY and CDR2 as SMNVEV (reference sequence). The CDR3 nucleotides read TGTGCCAGCAGTTTTAACCGCCAGGGAGGATCCCTCCACTTT. Residues: CASSFNRQGGSLHF.

The J gene is TRBJ2-7, the V gene TRBV2; the match to TRBD1 covers 7 bases. Germline V gene sequence: CDR1 SNHLY, CDR2 FYNNEI. V lost 7 bases and J lost 1; bases outside the gene matches: 7. CDR3 length: 14 residues. Here the CDR3 reads CASTRDSPSYEQYF. The CDR3 nucleotides are TGTGCCAGCACCCGGGACAGTCCGTCCTACGAGCAGTACTTC.

This chain connects TRBV5-6 to TRBJ2-5; TRBD2 might be the D (5 bases). Germline CDR1 SGHDT, CDR2 YYEEEE. V lost 4 bases and J 2 bases, leaving 12 bases between the germline ends. This CDR3 is built from 14 residues. CDR3 DNA sequence: TGTGCCAGCAGCCATCCGGACTTTCAAGAGACCCAGTACTTC. This sequence encodes CASSHPDFQETQYF. The full variable domain, rest sourced from reference TRBV5-6 and TRBJ2-5, is DAGVTQSPTHLIKTRGQQVTLRCSPKSGHDTVSWYQQALGQGPQFIFQYYEEEERQRGNFPDRFSGHQFPNYSSELNVNALLLGDSALYLCASSHPDFQETQYFGPGTRLLVL.

This chain links TRBV3-1 (or the pseudogene TRBV3-2) with TRBJ2-7; tentatively, D is TRBD1 (6 bases). Germline V gene data show CDR1 as LGHDT and CDR2 as YNNKEL (reference sequence). V was pared by 2 bases and J by 10 bases, with 21 bases between. The CDR3 runs to 15 residues. The DNA for the CDR3 is TGTGCCAGCAGCCAAACACAGGGTCCCGCTCCCGTACAGTACTTC. Its protein product is CASSQTQGPAPVQYF.

The rearrangement uses TRBV11-2 and TRBJ1-2; 9 nucleotides align to TRBD1. CDR1 and CDR2 (germline): SGHAT, FQNNGV. The CDR3 is 15 residues long. V dropped 2 bases and J dropped 4; count of bases not matched to a gene: 5. The CDR3 region has the DNA TGTGCCAGCAGCTTATCTCGGACAGGGGTCTATGGCTACACCTTC. Encoded protein: CASSLSRTGVYGYTF.

The sample holds a few counts of this clone. CDR3 sequence reads: CASSINTGGADGYTF. In DNA, the CDR3 is TGCGCCAGCAGCATCAACACAGGGGGCGCGGATGGCTACACCTTC. The genes are TRBV5-1 and TRBJ1-2, with 9 bases aligning to TRBD1. This CDR3 contains 15 residues. CDR1 and CDR2 (germline): SGHRS, YFSETQ. The trim removed 4 bases at V and 6 bases at J, leaving 10 bases unmatched. The variable domain in full, with the rest retrieved from reference TRBV5-1 and TRBJ1-2, is KAGVTQTPRYLIKTRGQQVTLSCSPISGHRSVSWYQQTPGQGLQFLFEYFSETQRNKGNFPGRFSGRQFSNSRSEMNVSTLELGDSALYLCASSINTGGADGYTFGSGTRLTVV.

The chain carries TRBV7-2 and TRBJ2-5; TRBD2 aligns across 8 bases. CDR3 length: 16 residues. The V gene end was trimmed by 1 base and the J gene end by 1 base; junction bases not matched to a gene: 5. Germline V gene sequence: CDR1 SGHTA, CDR2 FQGNSA. This CDR3 is CASSLGFRGGQETQYF. CDR3 DNA sequence: TGTGCCAGCAGCTTAGGTTTCCGGGGGGGCCAAGAGACCCAGTACTTC.

The genes are TRBV4-1 and TRBJ1-1; 7 nucleotides line up with TRBD1. This CDR3 has 16 residues. Germline V gene data show CDR1 as MGHRA and CDR2 as YSYEKL. V trimming: 4 bases; J trimming: 1 base; junction bases outside the gene matches: 9. CDR3 bases: TGCGCCAGCAGCCGCCTTAGACAGGGCCCGAACACTGAAGCTTTCTTT. Translation gives CASSRLRQGPNTEAFF.

This chain connects TRBV5-1 to TRBJ1-2, with 7 bases that match TRBD1. Germline V CDR1 and CDR2: SGHRS, YFSETQ. V shed 3 bases and J 5 bases; nucleotides not matched to a gene: 4. CDR3 length equals 13 residues. The CDR3 coding sequence is TGCGCCAGCAGCTATACGACAGGGTATGGCTACACCTTC. Translation gives CASSYTTGYGYTF. Filled out from reference TRBV5-1 and TRBJ1-2, the complete variable domain reads KAGVTQTPRYLIKTRGQQVTLSCSPISGHRSVSWYQQTPGQGLQFLFEYFSETQRNKGNFPGRFSGRQFSNSRSEMNVSTLELGDSALYLCASSYTTGYGYTFGSGTRLTVV.

The chain employs TRBV9 and TRBJ1-6; tentative D call: TRBD1 (5 bases). The CDR3 has 15 residues. The ends were cut back, 0 bases at V and 13 bases at J, with 17 bases in the middle. The V gene's germline CDR1 is SGDLS and CDR2 YYNGEE. CDR3 nucleotides: TGTGCCAGCAGCGTAGGGGGGGACCCAGACGGGCCCCTCCACTTT. Amino acid sequence: CASSVGGDPDGPLHF.

The chain uses TRBV29-1 and TRBJ1-2; D is perhaps TRBD1 (5 bases). Germline CDR1 and CDR2: SQVTM and ANQGSEA. V shed 0 bases and J shed 4 bases, with 12 bases lying between them. This CDR3 is 14 amino acids long. CDR3 coding DNA: TGCAGCGTTGAAGATCGGGGGGTCCGCTATGGCTACACCTTC. Amino acid sequence: CSVEDRGVRYGYTF.

The genes are TRBV5-1 and TRBJ2-5; weak D call: TRBD2 (5 bases). Trimming took off 0 bases at V and 8 bases at J, with 14 bases between the two ends. Germline V CDR1 and CDR2: SGHRS, YFSETQ. This CDR3 is built from 14 residues. Here the CDR3 reads CASSLEQASGTQYF. The CDR3 nucleotides are TGCGCCAGCAGCTTGGAGCAGGCCAGCGGAACCCAGTACTTC. The variable domain in full, with the rest retrieved from reference TRBV5-1 and TRBJ2-5, is KAGVTQTPRYLIKTRGQQVTLSCSPISGHRSVSWYQQTPGQGLQFLFEYFSETQRNKGNFPGRFSGRQFSNSRSEMNVSTLELGDSALYLCASSLEQASGTQYFGPGTRLLVL.

This clone came up a few times. CDR3 sequence (DNA): TGTGCCAGCAGGGGTATCCAGGGGCAGCCCCAGCATTTT. Residues: CASRGIQGQPQHF. The genes are TRBV2 and TRBJ1-5; maybe TRBD1 (6 bases). Per germline, CDR1 SNHLY and CDR2 FYNNEI. Between the trimmed V and J ends, which lost 6 bases and 7 bases, there was a span of 13 bases. CDR3 size: 13 residues.

J is TRBJ1-2 and V is TRBV4-1; D is undetermined. V dropped 3 bases and J dropped 6 bases, with 8 bases sitting between them. Germline assignment: CDR1 MGHRA and CDR2 YSYEKL. The CDR3 totals 12 residues. CDR3 residues: CASSQELDGYTF. DNA of the CDR3: TGCGCCAGCAGCCAGGAGTTGGATGGCTACACCTTC.

V and J are TRBV25-1 and TRBJ1-6; no reliable D call. In germline, CDR1 is MGHDK, CDR2 SYGVNS. The V end lost 3 bases, the J end lost 4 bases, and 4 bases lay between the germline ends. The CDR3 runs 13 residues. The CDR3 is CASSDKYNSPLHF. For the CDR3, the DNA is TGTGCCAGCAGTGACAAATATAATTCACCCCTCCACTTT. The full variable domain, completed using reference TRBV25-1 and TRBJ1-6, is EADIYQTPRYLVIGTGKKITLECSQTMGHDKMYWYQQDPGMELHLIHYSYGVNSTEKGDLSSESTVSRIRTEHFPLTLESARPSHTSQYLCASSDKYNSPLHFGNGTRLTVT.

This chain joins TRBV3-1 (or the pseudogene TRBV3-2) and TRBJ1-4; maybe TRBD1 (5 bases). The V gene lost 3 bases and the J gene lost 0 bases, with 8 bases spanning the gap. CDR1 and CDR2 (germline): LGHDT, YNNKEL (reference sequence). The CDR3 totals 15 residues. The CDR3 loop reads CASSHRGATNEKLFF. Written as DNA, the CDR3 is TGTGCCAGCAGCCACCGGGGGGCAACTAATGAAAAACTGTTTTTT.

The CDR3 DNA is TGTGCCAGCAGCTCGGACAGTTTACTCGGGGAGCTGTTTTTT. Protein: CASSSDSLLGELFF. V usage is TRBV7-9 and J usage is TRBJ2-2, with D maybe TRBD1 (6 bases). V was clipped by 4 bases and J by 7 bases, with 13 bases between them. The CDR3 extends over 14 amino acids. Germline CDR1 reads SEHNR; CDR2 reads FQNEAQ (reference sequence).

The CDR3 region has the DNA TGTGCCATCGGAAGGGACAGGGGAAGCAATCAGCCCCAGCATTTT. Protein: CAIGRDRGSNQPQHF. This chain uses TRBV10-3 with TRBJ1-5, with 10 bases fitting TRBD1. This CDR3 has 15 residues. CDR1 and CDR2 (germline): ENHRY, SYGVKD. The trim removed 8 bases at V and 1 base at J, leaving 5 bases unmatched.

The chain employs TRBV3-1 (or the pseudogene TRBV3-2) and TRBJ1-1; TRBD1 agrees at 10 bases. There are 14 residues in the CDR3. With V trimmed by 3 bases and J by 11 bases, 9 bases remained unmatched. Germline values: CDR1 LGHDT, CDR2 YNNKEL (reference sequence). CDR3: CASSHRDRGRGAFF. In nucleotides, the CDR3 is TGTGCCAGCAGCCATCGGGACAGGGGTCGTGGGGCTTTCTTT.

The V and J genes are TRBV4-3 and TRBJ1-4; TRBD1 is a possible D gene (5 bases). The germline V and J ends were trimmed by 3 bases and 7 bases, with 9 bases remaining between them. Germline lookup yields CDR1 LGHNA and CDR2 YSLEER. This CDR3 spans 13 amino acids. The DNA for the CDR3 is TGCGCCAGCAGCCAGTCGGGGGGTGAAAAACTGTTTTTT. It yields the protein CASSQSGGEKLFF.

The V and J genes are TRBV6-2 or TRBV6-3 and TRBJ2-7; the match to TRBD1 covers 7 bases. The CDR3 is 13 amino acids. Germline lookup yields CDR1 MNHEY and CDR2 SVGEGT. V lost 3 bases to trimming and J lost 4 bases; unmatched junction nucleotides: 3. The CDR3 protein is CASSYGQVYEQYF. CDR3 nucleotides: TGTGCCAGCAGTTATGGACAGGTATACGAGCAGTACTTC.

The chain joins TRBV3-1 (or the pseudogene TRBV3-2) to TRBJ2-2; D gene uncertain. The CDR3 spans 13 residues. V lost 1 base and J lost 7, with 7 bases in between. Germline lookup yields CDR1 LGHDT and CDR2 YNNKEL (reference sequence). CDR3 loop: CASSQVVHGELFF. The CDR3 DNA follows: TGTGCCAGCAGCCAAGTAGTCCACGGGGAGCTGTTTTTT.